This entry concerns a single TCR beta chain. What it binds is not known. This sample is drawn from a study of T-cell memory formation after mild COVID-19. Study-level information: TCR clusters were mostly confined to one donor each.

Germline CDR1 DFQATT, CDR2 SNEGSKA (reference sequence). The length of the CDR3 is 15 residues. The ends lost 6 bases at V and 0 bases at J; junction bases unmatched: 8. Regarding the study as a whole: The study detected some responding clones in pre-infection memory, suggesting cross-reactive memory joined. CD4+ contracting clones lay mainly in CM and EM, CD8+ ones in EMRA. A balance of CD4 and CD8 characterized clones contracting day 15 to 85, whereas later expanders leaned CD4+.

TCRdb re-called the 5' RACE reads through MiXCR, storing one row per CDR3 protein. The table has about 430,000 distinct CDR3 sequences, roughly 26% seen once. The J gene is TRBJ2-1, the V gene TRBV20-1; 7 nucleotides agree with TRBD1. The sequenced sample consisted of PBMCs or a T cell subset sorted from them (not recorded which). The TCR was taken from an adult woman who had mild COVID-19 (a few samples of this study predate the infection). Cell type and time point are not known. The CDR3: CSAWDSPGSYNEQFF. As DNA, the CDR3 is TGCAGTGCATGGGACAGTCCGGGCTCCTACAATGAGCAGTTCTTC.